This entry is about one T cell receptor beta chain. This entry is derived from a study of blood T cell repertoires in COVID-19. The data were produced by immunoSEQ multiplex PCR, yet TCRdb's version contains in-frame clones alone and is incomplete. The table shows 250,000 to 300,000 clones, with around 90% occurring only once. The receptor was isolated from a woman between 40 and 55 years old with acute COVID-19. The sample taken for sequencing was PBMCs or T cells enriched from blood (not recorded which).

The CDR3 sequence: CASSHPGNEQFF. The CDR3 DNA reads as TGTGCCAGCAGCCATCCAGGCAATGAGCAGTTCTTC. This sequence joins TRBV3-1 (or the pseudogene TRBV3-2) and TRBJ2-1; D is ambiguous. Between the trimmed V and J ends, which lost 3 bases and 6 bases, there was a span of 6 bases. Germline values: CDR1 LGHDT, CDR2 YNNKEL (reference sequence). This CDR3 has 12 amino acids.